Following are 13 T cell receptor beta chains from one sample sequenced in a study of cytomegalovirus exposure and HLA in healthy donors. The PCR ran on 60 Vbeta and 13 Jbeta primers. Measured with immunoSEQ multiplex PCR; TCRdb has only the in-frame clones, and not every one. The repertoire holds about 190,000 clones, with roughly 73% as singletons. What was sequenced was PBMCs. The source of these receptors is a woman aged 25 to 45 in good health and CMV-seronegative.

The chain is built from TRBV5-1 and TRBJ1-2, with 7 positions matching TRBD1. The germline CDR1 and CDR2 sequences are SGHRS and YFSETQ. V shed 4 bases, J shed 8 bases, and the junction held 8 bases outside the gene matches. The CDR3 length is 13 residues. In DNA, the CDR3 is TGCGCCAGCAGCCCTACAGGGGATAGGGGCTACACCTTC. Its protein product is CASSPTGDRGYTF. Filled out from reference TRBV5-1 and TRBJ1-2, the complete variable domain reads KAGVTQTPRYLIKTRGQQVTLSCSPISGHRSVSWYQQTPGQGLQFLFEYFSETQRNKGNFPGRFSGRQFSNSRSEMNVSTLELGDSALYLCASSPTGDRGYTFGSGTRLTVV.

As DNA, the CDR3 is TGTGCCAGCAGCGTCTCTTTAGCGGCCGAGCAGTACTTC. It codes for CASSVSLAAEQYF. The chain combines TRBV5-4 with TRBJ2-7; the D gene is possibly TRBD2 (6 bases). The CDR3 is made up of 13 amino acids. V lost 4 bases and J 6 bases, leaving 14 bases between the germline ends. Per germline, CDR1 SGHNT and CDR2 YYREEE (reference sequence).

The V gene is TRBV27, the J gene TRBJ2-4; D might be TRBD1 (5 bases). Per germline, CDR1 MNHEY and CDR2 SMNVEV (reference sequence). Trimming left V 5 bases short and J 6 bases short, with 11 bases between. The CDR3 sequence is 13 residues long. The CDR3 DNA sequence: TGTGCCAGCAGTCATGACAGTTCAAACATTCAGTACTTC. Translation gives CASSHDSSNIQYF.

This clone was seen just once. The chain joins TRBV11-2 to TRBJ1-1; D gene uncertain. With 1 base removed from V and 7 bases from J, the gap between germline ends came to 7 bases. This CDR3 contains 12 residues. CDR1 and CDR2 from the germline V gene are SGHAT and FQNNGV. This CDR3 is CASSLGSGEAFF. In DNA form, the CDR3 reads TGTGCCAGCAGCTTAGGATCAGGTGAAGCTTTCTTT.

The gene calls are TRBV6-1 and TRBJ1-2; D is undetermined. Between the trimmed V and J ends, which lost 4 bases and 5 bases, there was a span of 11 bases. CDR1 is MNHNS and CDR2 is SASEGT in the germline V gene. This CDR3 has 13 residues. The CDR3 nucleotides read TGTGCCAGCAGTGTGATAAAGACTTATGGCTACACCTTC. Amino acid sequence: CASSVIKTYGYTF.

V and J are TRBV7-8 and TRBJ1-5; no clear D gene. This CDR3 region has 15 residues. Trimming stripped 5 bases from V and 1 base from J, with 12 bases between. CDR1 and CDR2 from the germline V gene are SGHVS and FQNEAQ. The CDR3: CASSVTGLSNQPQHF. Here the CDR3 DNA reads TGTGCCAGCAGCGTTACGGGGTTGAGCAATCAGCCCCAGCATTTT.

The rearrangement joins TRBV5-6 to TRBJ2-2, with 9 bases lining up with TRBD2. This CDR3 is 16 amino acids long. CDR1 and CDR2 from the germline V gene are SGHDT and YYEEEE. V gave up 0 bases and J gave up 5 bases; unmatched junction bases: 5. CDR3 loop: CASSLELAGRTGELFF. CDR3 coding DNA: TGTGCCAGCAGCTTGGAGCTAGCGGGAAGGACCGGGGAGCTGTTTTTT. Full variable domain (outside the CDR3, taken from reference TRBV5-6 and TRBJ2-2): DAGVTQSPTHLIKTRGQQVTLRCSPKSGHDTVSWYQQALGQGPQFIFQYYEEEERQRGNFPDRFSGHQFPNYSSELNVNALLLGDSALYLCASSLELAGRTGELFFGEGSRLTVL.

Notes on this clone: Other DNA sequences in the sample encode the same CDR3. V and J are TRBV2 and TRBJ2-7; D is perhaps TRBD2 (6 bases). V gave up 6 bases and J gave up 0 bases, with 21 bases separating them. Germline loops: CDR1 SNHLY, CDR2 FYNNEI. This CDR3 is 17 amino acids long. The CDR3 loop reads CASSPPGLAQLSYEQYF. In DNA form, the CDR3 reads TGTGCCAGCAGCCCCCCGGGGCTAGCGCAACTCTCCTACGAGCAGTACTTC.

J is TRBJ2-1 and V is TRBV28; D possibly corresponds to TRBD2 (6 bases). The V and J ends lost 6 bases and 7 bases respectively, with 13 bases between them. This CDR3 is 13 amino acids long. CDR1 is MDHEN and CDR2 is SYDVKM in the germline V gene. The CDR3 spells CASSPGGVNEQFF. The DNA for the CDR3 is TGTGCCAGCAGCCCAGGAGGGGTTAATGAGCAGTTCTTC.

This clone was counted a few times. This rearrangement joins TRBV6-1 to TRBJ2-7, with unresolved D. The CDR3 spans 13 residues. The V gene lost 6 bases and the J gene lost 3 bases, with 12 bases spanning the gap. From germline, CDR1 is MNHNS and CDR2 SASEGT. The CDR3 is CASRYSTDYEQYF. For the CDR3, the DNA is TGTGCCAGCAGATACAGTACAGACTACGAGCAGTACTTC.

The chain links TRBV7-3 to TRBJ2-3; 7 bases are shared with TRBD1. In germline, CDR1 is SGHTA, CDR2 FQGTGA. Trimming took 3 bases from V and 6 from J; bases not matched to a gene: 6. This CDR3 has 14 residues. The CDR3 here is CASSLSRGTDTQYF. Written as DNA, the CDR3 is TGTGCCAGCAGCTTGAGCAGGGGGACGGATACGCAGTATTTT.

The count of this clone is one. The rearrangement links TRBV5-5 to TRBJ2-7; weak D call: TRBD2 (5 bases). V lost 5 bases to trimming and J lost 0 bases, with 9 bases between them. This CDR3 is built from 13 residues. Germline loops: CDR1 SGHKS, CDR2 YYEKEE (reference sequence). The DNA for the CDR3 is TGTGCCAGCAGGGGAGACAACTCCTACGAGCAGTACTTC. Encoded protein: CASRGDNSYEQYF.

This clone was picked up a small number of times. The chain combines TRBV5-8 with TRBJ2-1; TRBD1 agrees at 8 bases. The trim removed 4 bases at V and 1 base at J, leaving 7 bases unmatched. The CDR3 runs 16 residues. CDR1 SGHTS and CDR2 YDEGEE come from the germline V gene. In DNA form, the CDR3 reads TGTGCCAGCAGCAAAGACCGACAGGGGTCCTACAATGAGCAGTTCTTC. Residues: CASSKDRQGSYNEQFF.